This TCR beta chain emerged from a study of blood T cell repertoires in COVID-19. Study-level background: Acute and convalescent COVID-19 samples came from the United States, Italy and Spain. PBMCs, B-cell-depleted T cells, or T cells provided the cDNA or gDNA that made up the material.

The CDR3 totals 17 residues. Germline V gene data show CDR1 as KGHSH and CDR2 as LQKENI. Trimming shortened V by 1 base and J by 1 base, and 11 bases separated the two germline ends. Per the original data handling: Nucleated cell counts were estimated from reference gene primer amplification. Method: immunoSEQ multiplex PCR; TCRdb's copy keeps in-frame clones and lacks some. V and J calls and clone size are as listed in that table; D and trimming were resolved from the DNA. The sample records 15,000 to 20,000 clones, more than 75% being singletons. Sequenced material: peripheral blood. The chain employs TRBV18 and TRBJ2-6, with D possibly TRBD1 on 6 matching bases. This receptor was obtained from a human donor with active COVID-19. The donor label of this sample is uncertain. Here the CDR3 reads CASSPQGTGSGANVLTF. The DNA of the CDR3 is TGTGCCAGCTCACCACAAGGTACAGGGTCTGGGGCCAACGTCCTGACTTTC.